The clone carrying this TCR beta chain has more than one count but fewer than ten. Its matching antigen is unknown. The record originates from a study of cytomegalovirus exposure and HLA in healthy donors. About the research overall: HLA-typed donors were the source of about 90 million unique TCRs held in an early data release. Across some 400 genotyped donors, around 82% landed in the Caucasian-associated ancestry cluster.

PCR involved 60 Vbeta and 13 Jbeta primers. Assay used: immunoSEQ multiplex PCR; TCRdb lists only in-frame clones, some missing. The sample yields about 140,000 clones, less than 85% seen once. Study-wide results and caveats: There were 150 or so TCR beta chains listed as cytomegalovirus-associated. Analysis performed later showed TCR beta chains linked to HLA being more clonally expanded than equally common others.

The sample was PBMCs. This clonotype was obtained from a woman aged 45-65 years in good health and CMV-seropositive.

CDR3 loop: CATSRETGEGEKLFF. CDR3 DNA sequence: TGTGCCACCAGCAGAGAGACAGGAGAAGGTGAAAAACTGTTTTTT. The gene calls are TRBV15 and TRBJ1-4; tentatively, D is TRBD1 (6 bases). The CDR3 is 15 residues long. Germline loops: CDR1 LNHNV, CDR2 YYDKDF (reference sequence). Trimming took 0 bases from V and 7 from J, leaving 12 bases between them.